This entry lists 13 T cell receptor beta chains sequenced from one sample in a study of blood T cell repertoires in COVID-19. Assay used: immunoSEQ multiplex PCR; TCRdb lists only in-frame clones, some missing. The sample holds 200,000 to 250,000 clones, roughly 84% seen once. The source material was peripheral blood. The receptors were gathered from a woman aged 40 to 49 with active or convalescent COVID-19.

This clone was seen a handful of times. The junction departs from germline at one end; a sequencing error may be responsible. The V gene is TRBV5-6, the J gene TRBJ1-2; a weak D match, TRBD1 (6 bases). The germline CDR1 and CDR2 sequences are SGHDT and YYEEEE. This CDR3 spans 11 amino acids. CDR3 sequence (DNA): TGTGCCAGCAGCTTAACGGGGGGCTGCACCTTC. Its translation is CASSLTGGCTF.

V is TRBV5-1 and J is TRBJ2-1; D is unclear. The CDR3 consists of 15 residues. The germline V gene has CDR1 SGHRS and CDR2 YFSETQ. V lost 0 bases to trimming and J lost 5 bases, with 12 bases between them. CDR3 nucleotides: TGCGCCAGCAGCTTGGATACCGGAGCCAACAATGAGCAGTTCTTC. It specifies CASSLDTGANNEQFF.

This clone showed up just a few times. This chain joins TRBV14 and TRBJ1-2; TRBD1 matches at 9 bases. Germline V gene lookup returns CDR1 SGHDN and CDR2 FVKESK. The CDR3 is 15 residues long. V shed 4 bases and J 3 bases; nucleotides not matched to a gene: 6. The CDR3 region has the DNA TGTGCCAGCAGCCGCGGGACAGGGAAGTACTATGGCTACACCTTC. This gives the protein CASSRGTGKYYGYTF.

The chain carries TRBV11-2 and TRBJ1-3; 7 bases are shared with TRBD1. CDR1 is SGHAT, CDR2 FQNNGV, per germline. J gave up 4 bases and V 5 bases, and 8 bases lay outside the gene matches. The CDR3 runs 15 residues. CDR3 bases: TGTGCCAGCAGCGAAGTAGGGGGCGCGGGAAACACCATATATTTT. The encoded protein is CASSEVGGAGNTIYF.

This chain connects TRBV19 to TRBJ2-7; D call uncertain. Germline lookup yields CDR1 LNHDA and CDR2 SQIVND (reference sequence). This CDR3 has 11 amino acids. V lost 3 bases, J lost 3 bases, and 3 bases lay in between. The CDR3 bases are TGTGCCAGTAGTATTATCTACGAGCAGTACTTC. Protein sequence: CASSIIYEQYF.

The chain couples TRBV4-1 to TRBJ2-3; no reliable D call. The germline V gene encodes CDR1 MGHRA and CDR2 YSYEKL. The CDR3 has 14 residues. Trimming pared 3 bases from V and 3 bases from J, leaving 10 bases between. CDR3 bases: TGCGCCAGCAGCCACCCCGCCAGAACAGATACGCAGTATTTT. Protein product: CASSHPARTDTQYF.

This clone was counted only a few times. In the same sample, other DNA sequences code for this CDR3. The V call is TRBV7-3, the J call TRBJ1-1; possibly TRBD1 for D (5 bases). This CDR3 spans 14 amino acids. Germline-derived CDR1 and CDR2 are SGHTA and FQGTGA. The V end was cut by 3 bases, the J end by 4 bases, with 12 bases between. In DNA form, the CDR3 reads TGTGCCAGCAGCTTGATGGGGCCTGGCACTGAAGCTTTCTTT. Translation: CASSLMGPGTEAFF.

The chain links TRBV6-5 to TRBJ2-2; possibly TRBD1 for D (5 bases). The germline gives CDR1 MNHEY, CDR2 SVGAGI. The CDR3 loop spans 14 amino acids. Trimming removed 8 bases from V and 3 bases from J, with 13 bases in between. CDR3 in amino acids: CASYPGQDTGELFF. CDR3 bases: TGTGCCAGCTACCCAGGACAAGACACCGGGGAGCTGTTTTTT.

The rearrangement joins TRBV4-2 to TRBJ2-5, with 9 bases that match TRBD2. The CDR3 has 19 residues. The germline V gene encodes CDR1 LGHNA and CDR2 YNFKEQ. After removal of 0 bases from V and 6 bases from J, the junction contained 17 bases not matched to a gene. In DNA, the CDR3 is TGTGCCAGCAGCCAAGAAGTTGCTAGCGGGGCCGACAGTCCCCAGACCCAGTACTTC. It yields the protein CASSQEVASGADSPQTQYF.

The chain carries TRBV7-2 and TRBJ2-5; unclear D gene. Germline assignment: CDR1 SGHTA and CDR2 FQGNSA. There are 14 residues in the CDR3. Trimming removed 5 bases from V and 7 bases from J, with 17 bases in between. The CDR3 is CASSALVSGGTQYF. The CDR3 DNA follows: TGTGCCAGCAGCGCCTTGGTTTCGGGTGGGACCCAGTACTTC.

The chain employs TRBV5-1 and TRBJ2-3, with 7 bases identical to TRBD1. CDR1 and CDR2 from the germline V gene are SGHRS and YFSETQ. The CDR3 contains 14 residues. With V trimmed by 0 bases and J by 9 bases, 7 bases remained unmatched. CDR3 residues: CASSLEPGQFTQYF. CDR3 DNA: TGCGCCAGCAGCTTGGAACCGGGACAGTTCACGCAGTATTTT.

V gene TRBV2 combines with J gene TRBJ2-2; 10 bases align to TRBD1. Germline V lookup: CDR1 SNHLY, CDR2 FYNNEI. J gave up 8 bases and V 6 bases, and 6 bases lay outside the gene matches. This CDR3 region has 14 residues. The chain's CDR3 is CASRGQGEDGELFF. CDR3 in DNA: TGTGCCAGCAGAGGACAGGGGGAGGATGGGGAGCTGTTTTTT.

The genes are TRBV6-2 or TRBV6-3 and TRBJ2-5; D possibly corresponds to TRBD1 (5 bases). The CDR3 loop spans 15 amino acids. Germline V lookup: CDR1 MNHEY, CDR2 SVGEGT. Trimming stripped 0 bases from V and 5 bases from J, with 13 bases between. The CDR3 here is CASSYSQGRKETQYF. In DNA form, the CDR3 reads TGTGCCAGCAGTTACTCGCAGGGTCGGAAGGAGACCCAGTACTTC.